This entry lists 8 T cell receptor beta chains sequenced from one sample in a study of T cell repertoires in cytomegalovirus infection. TCRdb re-called the reads through MiXCR, storing one row per CDR3 protein. There are about 770,000 distinct CDR3 sequences in the sample; 29% occur only once, and about an eighth lies in the top ten. The antigens of these receptors remain unknown. The starting material was cultured CD8+ T cells from PBMCs, obtained from culture after CMV antigen stimulation. The receptors stem from a human donor in good health (CMV status not recorded). Some clones in this sample may be carry-over from other donors' samples.

This clonotype has only a few counts. The J gene is TRBJ2-2, the V gene TRBV7-2; D is unclear. CDR3 length: 17 amino acids. Trimming shortened V by 1 base and J by 0 bases, and 12 bases separated the two germline ends. In germline, CDR1 is SGHTA, CDR2 FQGNSA. CDR3 DNA: TGTGCCAGCAGCTTAGATCTACAGTTCGCGAACACCGGGGAGCTGTTTTTT. Its protein is CASSLDLQFANTGELFF.

The V call is TRBV5-8, the J call TRBJ2-5; D is perhaps TRBD1 or TRBD2 (6 bases each). There are 14 residues in the CDR3. Trimming shortened V by 2 bases and J by 4 bases, and 12 bases separated the two germline ends. Germline loops: CDR1 SGHTS, CDR2 YDEGEE. CDR3 sequence (DNA): TGTGCCAGCAGCTTTGGGGGGCAGGGAGAGACCCAGTACTTC. It yields the protein CASSFGGQGETQYF.

The sample holds a few counts of this clonotype. The gene calls are TRBV4-1 and TRBJ2-7; D possibly corresponds to TRBD1 (6 bases). V was cut by 0 bases and J by 2 bases, with 11 bases left in between. Germline assignment: CDR1 MGHRA and CDR2 YSYEKL. The CDR3 consists of 15 residues. The CDR3 region is CASSQDWAGAYEQYV. For the CDR3, the DNA is TGCGCCAGCAGCCAAGATTGGGCAGGGGCCTACGAGCAGTACGTC.

The V gene is TRBV6-5, the J gene TRBJ2-5; weak D call: TRBD2 (6 bases). The V and J ends lost 4 bases and 3 bases respectively, with 15 bases between them. CDR1 is MNHEY and CDR2 is SVGAGI in the germline V gene. This CDR3 is built from 15 residues. CDR3 loop: CASSSLEEGKETQYF. In DNA form, the CDR3 reads TGTGCCAGCAGTTCCCTGGAGGAGGGGAAAGAGACCCAGTACTTC.

The chain joins TRBV20-1 to TRBJ1-1; D may be TRBD1 (5 bases). Between the trimmed V and J ends, which lost 4 bases and 6 bases, there was a span of 27 bases. The CDR3 has 17 amino acids. Per the germline V gene, CDR1 is DFQATT and CDR2 is SNEGSKA (reference sequence). CDR3 bases: TGCAGTGCTATATTAAAAGGGACGGTTGACCTGGGGTCTGAAGCTTTCTTT. This gives the protein CSAILKGTVDLGSEAFF.

The gene calls are TRBV6-5 and TRBJ2-1; 7 bases are shared with TRBD2. Germline loops: CDR1 MNHEY, CDR2 SVGAGI. This CDR3 spans 14 amino acids. V shed 8 bases and J 7 bases; nucleotides not matched to a gene: 11. CDR3 nucleotides: TGTGCCAGCGGGGATCTGACGGGGGGTAATGAGCAGTTCTTC. It codes for CASGDLTGGNEQFF.

V is TRBV19 and J is TRBJ1-1; no clear D gene. Germline V gives CDR1 LNHDA, CDR2 SQIVND (reference sequence). This CDR3 comprises 11 residues. The V gene lost 8 bases and the J gene lost 0 bases, with 4 bases spanning the gap. CDR3 bases: TGTGCCAGTGATATGAACACTGAAGCTTTCTTT. This encodes CASDMNTEAFF.

In this sample, this clonotype turned up a few times. This chain connects TRBV28 to TRBJ2-3, with a possible D match to TRBD2 (5 bases). The CDR3 is made up of 14 amino acids. V was cut by 3 bases and J by 6 bases, with 13 bases left in between. Germline V gene lookup returns CDR1 MDHEN and CDR2 SYDVKM. This CDR3 reads CASSLDSSSDTQYF. In nucleotides, the CDR3 is TGTGCCAGCAGTTTGGACTCTTCTAGTGATACGCAGTATTTT.